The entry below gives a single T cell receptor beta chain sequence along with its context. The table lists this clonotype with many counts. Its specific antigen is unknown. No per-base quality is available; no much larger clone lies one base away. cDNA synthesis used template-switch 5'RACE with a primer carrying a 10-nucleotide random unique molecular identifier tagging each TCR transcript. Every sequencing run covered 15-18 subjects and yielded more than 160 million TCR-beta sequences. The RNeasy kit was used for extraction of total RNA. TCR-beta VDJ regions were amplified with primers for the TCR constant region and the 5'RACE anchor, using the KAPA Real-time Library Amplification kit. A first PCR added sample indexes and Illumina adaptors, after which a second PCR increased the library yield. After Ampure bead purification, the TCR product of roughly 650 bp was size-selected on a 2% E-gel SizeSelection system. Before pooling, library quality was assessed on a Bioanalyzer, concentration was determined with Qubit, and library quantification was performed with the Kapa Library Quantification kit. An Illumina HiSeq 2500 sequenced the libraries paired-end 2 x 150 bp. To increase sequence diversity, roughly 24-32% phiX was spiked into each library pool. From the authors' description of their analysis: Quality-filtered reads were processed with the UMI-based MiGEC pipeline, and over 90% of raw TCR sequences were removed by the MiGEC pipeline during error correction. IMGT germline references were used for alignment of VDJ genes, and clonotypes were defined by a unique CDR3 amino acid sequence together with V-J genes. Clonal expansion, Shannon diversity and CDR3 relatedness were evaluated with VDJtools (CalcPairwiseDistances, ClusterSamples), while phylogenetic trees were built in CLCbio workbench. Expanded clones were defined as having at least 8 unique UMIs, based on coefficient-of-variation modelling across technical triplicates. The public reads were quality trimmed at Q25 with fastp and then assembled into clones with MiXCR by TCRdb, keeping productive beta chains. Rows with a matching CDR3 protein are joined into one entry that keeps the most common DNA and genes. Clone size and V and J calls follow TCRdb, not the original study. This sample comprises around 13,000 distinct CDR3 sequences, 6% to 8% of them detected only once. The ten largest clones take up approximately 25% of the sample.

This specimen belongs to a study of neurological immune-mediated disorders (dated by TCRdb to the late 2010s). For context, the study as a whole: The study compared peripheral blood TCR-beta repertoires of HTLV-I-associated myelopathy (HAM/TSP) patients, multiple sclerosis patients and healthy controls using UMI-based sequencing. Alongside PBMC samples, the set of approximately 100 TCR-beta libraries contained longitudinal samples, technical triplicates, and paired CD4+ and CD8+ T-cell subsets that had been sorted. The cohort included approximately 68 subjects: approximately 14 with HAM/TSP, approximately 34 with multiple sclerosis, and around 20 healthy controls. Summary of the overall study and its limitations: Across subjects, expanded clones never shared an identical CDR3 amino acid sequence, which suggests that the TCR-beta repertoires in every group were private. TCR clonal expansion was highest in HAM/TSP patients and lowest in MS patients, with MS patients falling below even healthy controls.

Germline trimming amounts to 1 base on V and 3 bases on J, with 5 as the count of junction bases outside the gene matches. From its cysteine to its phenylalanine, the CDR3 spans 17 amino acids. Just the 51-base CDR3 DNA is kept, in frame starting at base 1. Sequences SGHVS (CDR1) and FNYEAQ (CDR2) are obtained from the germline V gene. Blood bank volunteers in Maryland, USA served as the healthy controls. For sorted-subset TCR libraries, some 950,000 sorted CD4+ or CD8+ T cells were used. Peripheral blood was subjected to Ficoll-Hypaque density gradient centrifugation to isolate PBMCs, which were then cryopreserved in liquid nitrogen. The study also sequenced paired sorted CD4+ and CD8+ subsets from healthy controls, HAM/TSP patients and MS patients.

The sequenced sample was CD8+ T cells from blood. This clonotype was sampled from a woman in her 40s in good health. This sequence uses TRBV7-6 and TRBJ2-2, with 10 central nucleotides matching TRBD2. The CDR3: CASSLDRSGGYTGELFF. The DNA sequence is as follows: TGTGCCAGCAGCTTAGATCGTAGCGGGGGGTACACCGGGGAGCTGTTTTTT.